This is a list of T cell receptor beta chains from one sample in a study of T-cell reconstitution after alpha-beta-depleted transplantation in children. TCRdb passed the PCR reads through MiXCR, listing each CDR3 protein once. The sample carries about 640,000 distinct CDR3 sequences, approximately 15% recorded once. Material: PBMCs from the stem cell graft donor, obtained from the stem cell graft. The source of these receptors is a human donor who donated a stem cell graft to a child with acute myeloid leukemia. The CDR3 runs from the conserved cysteine through the conserved F or W. Fields, in order: V gene, D gene, clone size, J gene, CDR3 protein, CDR3 DNA. The D gene is left open where the match is weak. Clone size appears in some rows only: once, few, many, or a class for an expanded clone.

TRBV4-3	TRBD2	-	TRBJ2-1	CASSQDPAGGSYNEQFF	TGCGCCAGCAGCCAAGATCCAGCGGGGGGCTCCTACAATGAGCAGTTCTTC
TRBV21-1	-	-	TRBJ2-1	CASSSRGTPGNEQFF	TGTGCCAGCAGCTCGAGGGGGACCCCGGGTAATGAGCAGTTCTTC
TRBV20-1	TRBD2	few	TRBJ2-2	CSARDREGKAGELFF	TGCAGTGCTAGAGATAGGGAGGGTAAAGCCGGGGAGCTGTTTTTT
TRBV20-1	-	many	TRBJ1-4	CSASLGGRNEKLFF	TGCAGTGCTAGCCTCGGGGGCCGGAATGAAAAACTGTTTTTT
TRBV4-3	-	few	TRBJ2-5	CASSQGTIETQYF	TGCGCCAGCAGCCAAGGGACTATTGAGACCCAGTACTTC
TRBV20-1	-	many	TRBJ1-2	CSAPIDSYGYTF	TGCAGTGCACCGATCGACAGCTATGGCTACACCTTC
TRBV5-1	TRBD2	many	TRBJ2-1	CASSQGSGGSYNEQFF	TGCGCCAGCAGCCAGGGTAGCGGGGGCTCCTACAATGAGCAGTTCTTC
TRBV20-1	-	few	TRBJ1-5	CSASQVNQPQHF	TGCAGTGCTAGCCAGGTCAATCAGCCCCAGCATTTT
TRBV24-1	-	few	TRBJ2-1	CATSDLQGEYGNEQFF	TGTGCCACCAGTGATCTACAGGGAGAATATGGCAATGAGCAGTTCTTC
TRBV15	-	many	TRBJ1-2	CATSRGRESYEAGYTF	TGTGCCACCAGCAGAGGTCGGGAGTCCTATGAGGCTGGCTACACCTTC
TRBV20-1	-	many	TRBJ2-2	CSARDSPNTGELFF	TGCAGTGCTAGAGACAGTCCCAACACCGGGGAGCTGTTTTTT
TRBV4-1	TRBD2	-	TRBJ2-1	CASSQEGTSGGAAYNEQFF	TGCGCCAGCAGCCAAGAGGGGACTAGCGGGGGGGCGGCCTACAATGAGCAGTTCTTC
TRBV7-3	-	many	TRBJ2-3	CASSLGRETDTQYF	TGTGCCAGCAGCTTAGGTAGAGAGACAGATACGCAGTATTTT
TRBV20-1	-	many	TRBJ1-6	CSALGSSYNSPLHF	TGCAGTGCCCTGGGAAGCTCCTATAATTCACCCCTCCACTTT
TRBV6-2/TRBV6-3	-	-	TRBJ1-1	CASSYRAEGNTEAFF	TGTGCCAGCAGTTACCGCGCGGAGGGGAACACTGAAGCTTTCTTT
TRBV29-1	TRBD1	many	TRBJ2-2	CSAVLQGDTGELFF	TGCAGCGCAGTGCTCCAGGGGGACACCGGGGAGCTGTTTTTT
TRBV12-5	-	-	TRBJ1-2	CASGLGGNYGYTF	TGTGCTAGTGGTCTCGGGGGCAACTATGGCTACACCTTC
TRBV7-9	-	few	TRBJ2-3	CASSLERAADTQYF	TGTGCCAGCAGCTTAGAGCGGGCAGCAGATACGCAGTATTTT
TRBV5-1	TRBD1	-	TRBJ1-1	CASSPTGGLFASAFF	TGCGCCAGCAGCCCGACAGGGGGTCTCTTCGCATCGGCTTTCTTT
TRBV5-1	-	-	TRBJ2-1	CASSTPPGGSSYNEQFF	TGCGCCAGCAGTACCCCCCCCGGGGGTAGCTCCTACAATGAGCAGTTCTTC
TRBV7-8	-	-	TRBJ2-1	CASSLSDAFSDEQFF	TGTGCCAGCAGCTTAAGTGACGCTTTCAGCGATGAGCAGTTCTTC
TRBV20-1	TRBD1	many	TRBJ1-6	CSARDDGQGDSPLHF	TGCAGTGCTAGAGATGATGGACAGGGGGATTCACCCCTCCACTTT
TRBV12-3/TRBV12-4	-	many	TRBJ2-1	CASTRSTAGNEQFF	TGTGCCAGCACAAGAAGCACAGCTGGCAATGAGCAGTTCTTC
TRBV5-6	-	-	TRBJ2-5	CASSLGAKTQYF	TGTGCCAGCAGCTTGGGGGCCAAGACCCAGTACTTC
TRBV29-1	-	many	TRBJ2-3	CSVARELTDTQYF	TGCAGCGTGGCCCGGGAATTAACAGATACGCAGTATTTT
TRBV20-1	-	once	TRBJ1-5	CSAREDEGLDQPRHF	TGCAGTGCTAGAGAAGACGAAGGGTTGGATCAGCCCCGGCATTTT